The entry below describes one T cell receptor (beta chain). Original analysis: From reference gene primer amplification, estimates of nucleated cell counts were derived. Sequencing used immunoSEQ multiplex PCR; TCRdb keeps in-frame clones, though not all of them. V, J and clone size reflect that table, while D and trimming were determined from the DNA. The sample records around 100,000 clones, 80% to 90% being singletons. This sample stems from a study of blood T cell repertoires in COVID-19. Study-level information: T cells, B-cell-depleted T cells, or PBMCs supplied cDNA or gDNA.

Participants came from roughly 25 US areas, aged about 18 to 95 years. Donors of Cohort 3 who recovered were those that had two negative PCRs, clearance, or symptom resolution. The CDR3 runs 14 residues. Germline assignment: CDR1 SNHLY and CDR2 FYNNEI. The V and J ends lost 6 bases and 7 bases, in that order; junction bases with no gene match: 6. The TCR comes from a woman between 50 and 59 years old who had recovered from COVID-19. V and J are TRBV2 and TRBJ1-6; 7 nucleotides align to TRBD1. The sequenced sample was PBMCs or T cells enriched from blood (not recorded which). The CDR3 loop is CASRVGQTNSPLHF. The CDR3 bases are TGTGCCAGCAGGGTGGGACAGACCAATTCACCCCTCCACTTT.